The sample holds many counts of the clone carrying this T cell receptor beta chain. The source material, RNA transcripts, was used to amplify TCR beta CDR3 regions. The TCR CDR3 was amplified in a first-round RT-PCR using the HTBI primer set. Via MiXCR, TCRdb re-called the multiplex PCR reads, giving one row per CDR3 protein. The table shows roughly 740,000 distinct CDR3 sequences, with 15% to 20% occurring only once. The data belong to a study of T cells in Graves' hyperthyroidism and ophthalmopathy. Every diagnosis used clinical symptoms, serum thyroxine and TRAb, thyroid ultrasound and orbital computed tomography. The material sequenced was blood. This TCR derives from a man between 18 and 29 years old with Graves' hyperthyroidism.

This CDR3 is CASSLSDGRYGYTF. The DNA of the CDR3 is TGTGCCAGCAGTTTATCGGACGGAAGATATGGCTACACCTTC. The rearrangement links TRBV28 to TRBJ1-2; D not resolved. CDR1 and CDR2 from the germline V gene are MDHEN and SYDVKM. Trimming shortened V by 1 base and J by 5 bases, and 11 bases separated the two germline ends. The CDR3 spans 14 residues.